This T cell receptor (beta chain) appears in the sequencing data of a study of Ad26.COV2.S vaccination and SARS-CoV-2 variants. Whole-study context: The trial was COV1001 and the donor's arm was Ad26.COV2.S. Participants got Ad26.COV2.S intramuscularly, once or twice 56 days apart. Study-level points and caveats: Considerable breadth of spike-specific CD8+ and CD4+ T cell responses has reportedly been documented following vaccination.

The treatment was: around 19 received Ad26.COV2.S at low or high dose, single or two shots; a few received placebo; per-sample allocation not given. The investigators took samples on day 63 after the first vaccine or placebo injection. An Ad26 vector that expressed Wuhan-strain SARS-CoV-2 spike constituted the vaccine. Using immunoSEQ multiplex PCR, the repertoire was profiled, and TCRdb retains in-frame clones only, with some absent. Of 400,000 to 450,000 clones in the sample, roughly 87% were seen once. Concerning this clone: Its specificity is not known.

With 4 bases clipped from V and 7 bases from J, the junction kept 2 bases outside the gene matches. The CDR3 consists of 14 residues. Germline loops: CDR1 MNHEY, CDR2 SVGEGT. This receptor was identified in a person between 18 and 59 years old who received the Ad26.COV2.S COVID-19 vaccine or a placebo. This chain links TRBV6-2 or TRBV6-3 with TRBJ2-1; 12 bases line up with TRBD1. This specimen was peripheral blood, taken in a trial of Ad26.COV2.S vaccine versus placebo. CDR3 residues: CASSWDRGRNEQFF. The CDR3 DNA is TGTGCCAGCAGTTGGGACAGGGGGCGGAATGAGCAGTTCTTC.